This entry lists 13 T cell receptor beta chains sequenced from one sample in a study of graft-versus-host responses after intestinal transplantation. The antigens these receptors bind are not known. Profiling relied on immunoSEQ multiplex PCR, and the TCRdb table lists in-frame clones only, not all of them. The table shows roughly 90,000 clones, with 88% occurring only once. Sequences were derived from unstimulated CD4+ T cells sorted from spleen or lymph node cells, sampled before transplant. The receptors originated from a human donor who was the organ donor for an intestinal transplant.

This chain connects TRBV5-1 to TRBJ2-5, with D hard to call. The CDR3 consists of 15 residues. Germline V gene sequence: CDR1 SGHRS, CDR2 YFSETQ. V lost 1 base to trimming and J lost 4 bases, with 14 bases between them. The CDR3 loop reads CASSLQLGQLETQYF. The CDR3, as DNA: TGCGCCAGCAGCTTGCAACTGGGCCAGTTAGAGACCCAGTACTTC.

Note on this clone: At one end the junction does not follow the germline gene, possibly because of a read error. The rearrangement uses TRBV2 and TRBJ2-1; 11 bases fit TRBD2. The CDR3 is made up of 17 amino acids. Germline V gene sequence: CDR1 SNHLY, CDR2 FYNNEI. The CDR3 DNA is TGTGCCAGCAGGGAAGCCCGCGGGACTAGCGGATACAATGAGCAGTTCTTC. Translating gives CASREARGTSGYNEQFF. The variable domain in full, with the rest retrieved from reference TRBV2 and TRBJ2-1, is EPEVTQTPSHQVTQMGQEVILRCVPISNHLYFYWYRQILGQKVEFLVSFYNNEISEKSEIFDDQFSVERPDGSNFTLKIRSTKLEDSAMYFCASREARGTSGYNEQFFGPGTRLTVL.

This clone appeared once. The chain recombines TRBV9 with TRBJ2-3; D remains ambiguous. The CDR3 is 13 residues long. Germline CDR1 is SGDLS and CDR2 is YYNGEE. V was trimmed by 0 bases and J by 9 bases, leaving 11 bases between them. The chain's CDR3 is CASSVGPSETQYF. CDR3 bases: TGTGCCAGCAGCGTAGGTCCTAGTGAGACGCAGTATTTT.

The J gene is TRBJ2-1, the V gene TRBV7-2, with TRBD1 matching over 8 bases. Looked up from germline, CDR1 is SGHTA and CDR2 is FQGNSA. The CDR3 has 14 amino acids. The junction had 10 bases not matched to a gene; V was cut back by 6 bases and J by 9 bases. DNA for the CDR3: TGTGCCAGCAGTTTCGGACAGGGATCCCCTGAGCAGTTCTTC. Translation gives CASSFGQGSPEQFF.

This chain links TRBV4-2 with TRBJ1-1, with D possibly matching TRBD1 (5 bases). The V end lost 4 bases, the J end lost 1 base, and 13 bases lay between the germline ends. This CDR3 has 15 residues. Germline CDR1 is LGHNA and CDR2 is YNFKEQ. The CDR3 DNA reads TGTGCCAGCAGCCGCAGCCGGGACTCGAACACTGAAGCTTTCTTT. Amino acids: CASSRSRDSNTEAFF.

The rearrangement joins TRBV19 to TRBJ2-7; 11 bases line up with TRBD2. The trim removed 3 bases at V and 3 bases at J, leaving 4 bases unmatched. Germline CDR1 and CDR2: LNHDA and SQIVND (reference sequence). The CDR3 is 15 residues long. CDR3 protein: CASSILAGGFYEQYF. The CDR3 bases are TGTGCCAGTAGTATCCTAGCGGGAGGCTTCTACGAGCAGTACTTC.

The genes are TRBV12-5 and TRBJ2-5, with 13 nucleotides matching TRBD2. J gave up 9 bases and V 0 bases, and 7 bases lay outside the gene matches. The CDR3 is 16 amino acids. CDR1 and CDR2 from the germline V gene are LGHNT and FRNRAP. The DNA of the CDR3 is TGTGCTAGTGGTTTGGTACCCGGACTAGCGGGGGCGGCCCAGTACTTC. Its protein product is CASGLVPGLAGAAQYF.

This clone showed up just a few times. This chain joins TRBV7-3 and TRBJ2-5; 7 nucleotides align to TRBD1. Germline V CDR1 and CDR2: SGHTA, FQGTGA. This CDR3 is built from 16 residues. The V segment lost 5 bases and the J segment 4 bases; nucleotides outside the gene matches: 13. The CDR3 here is CASSPNRGELGETQYF. The CDR3 nucleotides read TGTGCCAGCAGCCCTAACAGGGGCGAACTTGGAGAGACCCAGTACTTC.

Of note for this clone: Sequence at one end of the junction differs from germline and may be a read error. The chain couples TRBV5-1 to TRBJ2-3; no definite D call. Germline assignment: CDR1 SGHRS and CDR2 YFSETQ. The CDR3 length is 13 residues. Here the CDR3 DNA reads TGCGCCAGCACCTTGCTTCTCACAGATACGCAGTATTTT. This sequence encodes CASTLLLTDTQYF.

The V and J genes are TRBV5-4 and TRBJ2-3; TRBD2 matches at 10 bases. The CDR3 has 18 amino acids. The junction had 10 bases not matched to a gene; V was cut back by 0 bases and J by 3 bases. Germline assignment: CDR1 SGHNT and CDR2 YYREEE (reference sequence). The CDR3 loop is CASSLAASGSVRTDTQYF. The CDR3 nucleotides are TGTGCCAGCAGCTTGGCGGCTAGCGGGAGCGTCAGAACAGATACGCAGTATTTT.

This clone was seen just once. The chain couples TRBV5-8 to TRBJ2-5, with 10 bases that match TRBD2. The J call is doubtful: the DNA matches TRBJ2-7 better. The germline gives CDR1 SGHTS, CDR2 YDEGEE. The CDR3 has 16 amino acids. The CDR3 loop is CASSLGLLAGAYEQYF. The CDR3 bases are TGTGCCAGCAGCTTGGGCCTCCTAGCGGGGGCCTACGAGCAGTACTTC.

This clone showed up just once. This sequence joins TRBV5-1 and TRBJ2-3, with D possibly being TRBD1 (5 bases). Germline assignment: CDR1 SGHRS and CDR2 YFSETQ. The V gene lost 4 bases and the J gene lost 4 bases, with 16 bases spanning the gap. The CDR3 is 15 amino acids. In DNA form, the CDR3 reads TGCGCCAGCAGCGGGGCGTCGACGTTCCCAGATACGCAGTATTTT. It encodes CASSGASTFPDTQYF.

The rearrangement links TRBV7-6 to TRBJ1-1, with no clear D. Trimming stripped 3 bases from V and 6 bases from J, with 11 bases between. The CDR3 consists of 13 residues. The germline gives CDR1 SGHVS, CDR2 FNYEAQ. The CDR3 sequence: CASSLVAEAEAFF. CDR3 sequence (DNA): TGTGCCAGCAGCTTGGTGGCGGAGGCTGAAGCTTTCTTT. Full variable domain (rest looked up from reference TRBV7-6 and TRBJ1-1): GAGVSQSPRYKVTKRGQDVALRCDPISGHVSLYWYRQALGQGPEFLTYFNYEAQQDKSGLPNDRFSAERPEGSISTLTIQRTEQRDSAMYRCASSLVAEAEAFFGQGTRLTVV.